This T cell receptor (beta chain) was observed in a study of CD8+CD57+ T cells in acquired aplastic anemia. The wider study: CD4+ and CD8+ cells, once sorted, gave DNA averaging roughly 3 ug.

On this clonotype itself: Its antigen is still unknown.

Study-level findings and limits: With respect to CD8+ Simpson's diversity, patients and controls did not differ significantly.

The authors sequenced patients whose flow cytometry had shown CD8+CD57+ cell expansion. Each patient carried a diagnosis of severe acquired aplastic anemia. Researchers used genomic DNA as the template to profile TCR beta VDJ and CDR3. In TCRdb, the reads were re-called with MiXCR into one record per CDR3 protein. The data contain 180,000 or so distinct CDR3 sequences, around 50% of them seen just once; the ten biggest clones take up around 1.1%. CDR1 and CDR2 (germline): SGHTA, FQGNSA. CDR3 size: 13 residues. V shed 8 bases and J shed 1 base, with 12 bases lying between them. V gene TRBV7-2 combines with J gene TRBJ2-7; D perhaps matches TRBD2 (6 bases). The sequencing sample was made of sorted CD4+, CD8+, or CD8+CD57+ T cells (not recorded which) from PBMCs. This TCR was sampled from a human donor with aplastic anemia. DNA of the CDR3: TGTGCCAGCGACGACGGACTATCCTACGAGCAGTACTTC. Translating gives CASDDGLSYEQYF. The full variable domain, in which reference TRBV7-2 and TRBJ2-7 provide the parts outside the CDR3, is GAGVSQSPSNKVTEKGKDVELRCDPISGHTALYWYRQSLGQGLEFLIYFQGNSAPDKSGLPSDRFSAERTGGSVSTLTIQRTQQEDSAVYLCASDDGLSYEQYFGPGTRLTVT.